The next 10 T cell receptor beta chains were all read from a single sample in a study of T cell responses to AZD1222 COVID-19 vaccine. The data were produced by immunoSEQ multiplex PCR, yet TCRdb's version contains in-frame clones alone and is incomplete. Among around 88,000 clones, nearly 90% were seen once, and the ten largest hold roughly 5.2%. Material: peripheral blood, obtained on day 0 of AZD1222 vaccination. These receptors came from an adult in good health.

This clone was found once. V usage is TRBV6-5 and J usage is TRBJ2-7; 11 bases are a match to TRBD2. CDR1 and CDR2 (germline): MNHEY, SVGAGI. The CDR3 has 14 residues. J lost 2 bases, V lost 6 bases, and 3 bases had no gene match. The DNA for the CDR3 is TGTGCCAGCAGGGGGGGACTAGCGGCCTACGAGCAGTACTTC. This sequence encodes CASRGGLAAYEQYF.

The chain employs TRBV7-2 and TRBJ1-1; D call uncertain. The V gene's germline CDR1 is SGHTA and CDR2 FQGNSA. The V end was cut by 5 bases, the J end by 0 bases, with 13 bases between. The CDR3 consists of 15 residues. In nucleotides, the CDR3 is TGTGCCAGCAGCCTGGTGGAGGGCATGAACACTGAAGCTTTCTTT. This encodes CASSLVEGMNTEAFF.

The chain uses TRBV28 and TRBJ2-5; D may be TRBD1 (5 bases). V lost 2 bases and J lost 7, with 5 bases in between. The CDR3 extends over 11 amino acids. Germline CDR1 is MDHEN and CDR2 is SYDVKM. The CDR3 sequence is CASSLQGTQYF. CDR3 DNA: TGTGCCAGCAGTTTACAGGGGACCCAGTACTTC.

The gene calls are TRBV7-8 and TRBJ2-2; D possibly corresponds to TRBD2 (6 bases). The CDR3 loop spans 13 amino acids. CDR1 is SGHVS and CDR2 is FQNEAQ in the germline V gene. Deletions cut 5 bases from V and 7 bases from J, with 11 bases between. CDR3 residues: CASSTGGSGELFF. DNA for the CDR3: TGTGCCAGCAGCACCGGAGGGAGCGGGGAGCTGTTTTTT.

V usage is TRBV5-6 and J usage is TRBJ2-2, with D perhaps matching TRBD2 (6 bases). Trimming pared 3 bases from V and 8 bases from J, leaving 17 bases between. The CDR3 sequence is 15 residues long. Germline lookup yields CDR1 SGHDT and CDR2 YYEEEE. The CDR3 nucleotides are TGTGCCAGCAGCTCCCCCGGGACTCTGGGGGGGGAGCTGTTTTTT. Translation: CASSSPGTLGGELFF.

The rearrangement uses TRBV4-1 and TRBJ2-7, with 10 positions matching TRBD2. The CDR3 contains 14 residues. V was pared by 4 bases and J by 4 bases, with 4 bases of the junction left unmatched. CDR1 is MGHRA, CDR2 YSYEKL, per germline. The CDR3 loop reads CASSPLAGVYEQYF. CDR3 coding DNA: TGCGCCAGCAGCCCCCTAGCGGGAGTTTACGAGCAGTACTTC.

J is TRBJ2-1 and V is TRBV2, with a tentative D call TRBD2 (5 bases). V gave up 5 bases and J gave up 7 bases, with 15 bases separating them. Germline values: CDR1 SNHLY, CDR2 FYNNEI. CDR3 size: 14 residues. CDR3 region: CASSSKRGLNEQFF. In nucleotides, the CDR3 is TGTGCCAGCAGTTCGAAGCGCGGGCTGAATGAGCAGTTCTTC.

This chain links TRBV2 with TRBJ2-5, with 7 bases matching TRBD1. CDR1 is SNHLY, CDR2 FYNNEI, per germline. With V trimmed by 2 bases and J by 12 bases, 6 bases remained unmatched. There are 12 residues in the CDR3. DNA of the CDR3: TGTGCCAGCAGTGAAATCCCAGGGGGAAAGTACTTC. This encodes CASSEIPGGKYF.

This rearrangement joins TRBV7-9 to TRBJ2-7; D is perhaps TRBD2 (5 bases). Trimming took off 5 bases at V and 5 bases at J, with 13 bases between the two ends. Germline V lookup: CDR1 SEHNR, CDR2 FQNEAQ (reference sequence). CDR3 size: 13 residues. For the CDR3, the DNA is TGTGCCAGCAGCCAGTCGGCCGGGAACGAGCAGTACTTC. This gives the protein CASSQSAGNEQYF.

The chain is built from TRBV24-1 and TRBJ2-2, with TRBD1 as a possible D gene (5 bases). The V end was cut by 4 bases, the J end by 6 bases, with 8 bases between. The CDR3 runs to 13 residues. In germline, CDR1 is KGHDR, CDR2 SFDVKD. CDR3 region: CATSEKGSGELFF. For the CDR3, the DNA is TGTGCCACCAGTGAAAAGGGGTCCGGGGAGCTGTTTTTT.